These 3 T cell receptor beta chains originate from one sample sequenced in a study of cytomegalovirus exposure and HLA in healthy donors. In the PCR, 60 Vbeta and 13 Jbeta primers were used. Clones were read by immunoSEQ multiplex PCR, and TCRdb kept only the in-frame ones, dropping some. The data hold tens of thousands of clones, with 65% to 70% observed a single time. Specimen: PBMCs. These receptors all come from a man in his forties in good health and CMV-seropositive.

The chain combines TRBV4-1 with TRBJ1-1; 9 bases map to TRBD1. This CDR3 has 15 amino acids. The germline gives CDR1 MGHRA, CDR2 YSYEKL. After removal of 6 bases from V and 2 bases from J, the junction contained 7 bases not matched to a gene. CDR3 coding DNA: TGCGCCAGCAGAAGGGGGGACAGGGTAAACACTGAAGCTTTCTTT. Amino acids: CASRRGDRVNTEAFF.

There are a few counts of this clone. The chain joins TRBV11-1 to TRBJ2-3, with 15 bases fitting TRBD2. The germline CDR1 and CDR2 sequences are SGHAT and FQDESV (reference sequence). The J segment lost 3 bases and the V segment lost 5 bases, leaving 6 bases of the junction unmatched. CDR3 length: 17 residues. The CDR3 is CASSPGLAGGRTDTQYF. The CDR3 DNA reads TGTGCCAGCAGCCCAGGACTAGCGGGAGGGAGAACAGATACGCAGTATTTT.

This chain joins TRBV6-5 and TRBJ1-2; D is possibly TRBD1 (5 bases). Germline CDR1 reads MNHEY; CDR2 reads SVGAGI. This CDR3 spans 13 amino acids. V lost 2 bases and J lost 7, with 11 bases in between. This chain's CDR3 is CASSYLGGSGYTF. CDR3 in DNA: TGTGCCAGCAGTTACCTGGGGGGTAGTGGCTACACCTTC.